This T cell receptor (beta chain) was captured in a study of T-cell memory formation after mild COVID-19. General study points: Mainly in CM and EM were contracting CD4+ clones; CD8+ were in EMRA. Clones contracting day 15 to 85 were balanced CD4/CD8; later expanders leaned CD4+.

TCRdb fed the 5' RACE reads into MiXCR, producing one record per CDR3 protein. The repertoire holds some 320,000 distinct CDR3 sequences, with roughly an eighth as singletons. J lost 14 bases, V lost 0 bases, and 12 bases had no gene match. This CDR3 is 15 amino acids long. Germline CDR1 and CDR2: SEHNR and FQNEAQ (reference sequence). This clonotype has more than one count but fewer than ten. Its antigen is not known. The sequencing input was PBMCs or a T cell subset sorted from them (not recorded which). The TCR sequence derives from a man between 18 and 35 years old who had mild COVID-19 (a few samples of this study predate the infection). Cell type and time point are not known. This chain joins TRBV7-9 and TRBJ2-1, with TRBD1 identical over 8 bases. The CDR3 is CASSLATPGRQGKFF. DNA of the CDR3: TGTGCCAGCAGCTTAGCAACACCCGGCAGACAGGGGAAGTTCTTC.